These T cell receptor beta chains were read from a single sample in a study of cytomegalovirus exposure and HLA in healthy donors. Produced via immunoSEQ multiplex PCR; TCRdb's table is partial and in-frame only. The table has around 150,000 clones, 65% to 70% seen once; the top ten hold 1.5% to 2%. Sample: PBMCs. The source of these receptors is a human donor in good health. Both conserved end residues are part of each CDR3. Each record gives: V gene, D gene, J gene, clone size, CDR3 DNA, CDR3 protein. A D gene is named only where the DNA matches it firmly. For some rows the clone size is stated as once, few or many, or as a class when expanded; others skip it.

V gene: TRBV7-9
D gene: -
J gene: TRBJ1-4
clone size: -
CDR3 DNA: TGTGCCAGCAGCTTAATGGCCCTGGGCCACGAAAAACTGTTTTTT
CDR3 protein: CASSLMALGHEKLFF

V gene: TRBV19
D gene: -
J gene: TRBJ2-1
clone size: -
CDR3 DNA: TGTGCCAGTAGTATACTTATGGGAGGTGAGCAGTTCTTC
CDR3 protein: CASSILMGGEQFF

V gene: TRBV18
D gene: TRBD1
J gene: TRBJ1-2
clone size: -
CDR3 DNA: TGTGCCAGCTCGTCCGGGACAGGGGACTATGGCTACACCTTC
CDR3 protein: CASSSGTGDYGYTF

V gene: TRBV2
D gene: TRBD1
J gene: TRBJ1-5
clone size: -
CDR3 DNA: TGTGCCAGCAGCCTCGGGACAGCTATAAACCAGCCCCAGCATTTT
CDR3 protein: CASSLGTAINQPQHF

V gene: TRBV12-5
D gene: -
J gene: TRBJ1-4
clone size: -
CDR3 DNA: TGTGCTAGTGGTCCGGACTTTCTGGAAAAACTGTTTTTT
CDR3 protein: CASGPDFLEKLFF

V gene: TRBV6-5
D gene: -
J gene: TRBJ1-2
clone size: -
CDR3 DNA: TGTGCCAGCAGCCCCGGCAGGGCCTATGGCTACACCTTC
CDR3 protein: CASSPGRAYGYTF

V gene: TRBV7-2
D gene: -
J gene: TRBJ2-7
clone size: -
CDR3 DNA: TGTGCCAGCAGCTTAGAGGAGGTCGGGGAGCAGTACTTC
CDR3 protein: CASSLEEVGEQYF

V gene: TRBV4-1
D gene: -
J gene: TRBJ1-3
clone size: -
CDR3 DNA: TGCGCCAGCAGCCAAGATGCGGGGGTCCGGGCGAGAAACACCATATATTTT
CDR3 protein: CASSQDAGVRARNTIYF

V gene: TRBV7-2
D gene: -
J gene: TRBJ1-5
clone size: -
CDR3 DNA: TGTGCCAGCAGCTTAGTTCGGTGGACAGCCAATCAGCCCCAGCATTTT
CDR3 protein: CASSLVRWTANQPQHF

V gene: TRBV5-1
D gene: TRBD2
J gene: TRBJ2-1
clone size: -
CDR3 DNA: TGCGCCAGCAGCCTCGGGACTAGCGTGGATAGTGAGCAGTTCTTC
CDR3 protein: CASSLGTSVDSEQFF

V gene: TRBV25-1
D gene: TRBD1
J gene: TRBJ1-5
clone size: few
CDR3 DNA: TGTGCCAGCAGTGCCGCAGGGGGCAACAATCAGCCCCAGCATTTT
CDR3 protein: CASSAAGGNNQPQHF

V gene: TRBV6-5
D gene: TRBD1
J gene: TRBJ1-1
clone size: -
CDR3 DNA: TGTGCCAGCAGTTCTGGGGGACAGGGGAACACTGAAGCTTTCTTT
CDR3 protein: CASSSGGQGNTEAFF

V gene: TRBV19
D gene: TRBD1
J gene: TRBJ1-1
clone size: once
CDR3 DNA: TGTGCCAGTATTAGAGACAGGGTCAGCACTGAAGCTTTCTTT
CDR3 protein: CASIRDRVSTEAFF

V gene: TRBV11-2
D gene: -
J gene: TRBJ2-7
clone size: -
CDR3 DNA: TGTGCCAGCAGCCTGGAGGGTCCCTACGAGCAGTACTTC
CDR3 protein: CASSLEGPYEQYF

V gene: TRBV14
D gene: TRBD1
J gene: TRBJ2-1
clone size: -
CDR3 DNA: TGTGCCAGCCGAGACAGGGGGTCCTACAATGAGCAGTTCTTC
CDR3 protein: CASRDRGSYNEQFF

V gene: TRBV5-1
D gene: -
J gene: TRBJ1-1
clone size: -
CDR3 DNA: TGCGCCAGCAGCTTGGAGGGGATAACTGAAGCTTTCTTT
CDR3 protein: CASSLEGITEAFF

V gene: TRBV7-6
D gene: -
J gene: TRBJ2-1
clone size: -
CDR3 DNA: TGTGCCAGCAGCCTAGATCGTGAGCAGTTCTTC
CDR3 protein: CASSLDREQFF

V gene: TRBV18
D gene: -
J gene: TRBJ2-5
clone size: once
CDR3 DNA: TGTGCCAGCTCAGGAGGACCGGGGACCCAGTACTTC
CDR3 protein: CASSGGPGTQYF

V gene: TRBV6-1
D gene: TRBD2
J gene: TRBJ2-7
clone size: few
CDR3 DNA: TGTGCCAGCAGTGAGAGGACTAGCGGGAGGGGCGTCTCCTACGAGCAGTACTTC
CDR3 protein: CASSERTSGRGVSYEQYF

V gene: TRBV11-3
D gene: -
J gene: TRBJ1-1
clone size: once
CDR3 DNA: TGTGCCAGCAGCACCCGACAGGACCCGGGCACTGAAGCTTTCTTT
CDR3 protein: CASSTRQDPGTEAFF

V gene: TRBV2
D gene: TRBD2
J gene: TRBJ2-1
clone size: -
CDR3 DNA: TGTGCCAGCAGTGGACTAGCCGGCTCCTACAATGAGCAGTTCTTC
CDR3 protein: CASSGLAGSYNEQFF

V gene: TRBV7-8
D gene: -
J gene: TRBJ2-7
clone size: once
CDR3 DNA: TGTGCCAGCAGCGCGTCGACCTACGAGCAGTACTTC
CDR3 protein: CASSASTYEQYF

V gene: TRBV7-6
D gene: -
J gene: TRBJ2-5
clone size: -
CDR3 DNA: TGTGCCAGCAGCTCTGGACAGACTCAAGAGACCCAGTACTTC
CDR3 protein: CASSSGQTQETQYF

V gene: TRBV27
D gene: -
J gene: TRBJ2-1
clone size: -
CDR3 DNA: TGTGCCAGCAGGGGCCAGACCCGAAATGAGCAGTTCTTC
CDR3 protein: CASRGQTRNEQFF

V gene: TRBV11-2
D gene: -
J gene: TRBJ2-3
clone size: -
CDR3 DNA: TGTGCCAATCTAGCAACCCACACAGATACGCAGTATTTT
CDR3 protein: CANLATHTDTQYF